This T cell receptor beta chain was sequenced in a study of cytomegalovirus exposure and HLA in healthy donors. The primer mix had 60 Vbeta and 13 Jbeta primers. The assay was immunoSEQ multiplex PCR, and TCRdb's table has in-frame clones only and misses some. The sample includes 150,000 to 200,000 clones, 81% seen only once; the top ten take more than 1.5%. The CDR3 has 13 residues. The germline V gene encodes CDR1 MNHEY and CDR2 SVGAGI. Trimming shortened V by 5 bases and J by 4 bases, and 9 bases separated the two germline ends. Source material: PBMCs. The receptor comes from a man between 18 and 29 years old in good health and CMV-seronegative. The chain combines TRBV6-5 with TRBJ2-1; a possible D gene is TRBD2 (6 bases). CDR3 sequence: CASSPGVYNEQFF. The CDR3 nucleotides read TGTGCCAGCAGTCCGGGAGTTTACAATGAGCAGTTCTTC.